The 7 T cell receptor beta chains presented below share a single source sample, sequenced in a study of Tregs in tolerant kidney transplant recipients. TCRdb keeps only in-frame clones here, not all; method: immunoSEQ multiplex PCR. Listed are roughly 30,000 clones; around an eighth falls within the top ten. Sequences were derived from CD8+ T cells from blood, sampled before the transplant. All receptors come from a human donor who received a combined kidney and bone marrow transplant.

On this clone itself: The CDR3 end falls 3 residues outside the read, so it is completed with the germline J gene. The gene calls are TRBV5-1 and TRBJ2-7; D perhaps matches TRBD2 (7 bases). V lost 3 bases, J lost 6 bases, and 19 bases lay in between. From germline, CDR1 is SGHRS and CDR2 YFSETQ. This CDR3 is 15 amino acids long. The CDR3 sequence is CASSSLGGGGPEQYF. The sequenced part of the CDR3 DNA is TGCGCCAGCAGCTCCCTTGGTGGGGGGGGCCCCGAG.

The part of the CDR3 DNA that was read is TGCAGTGCACATAGCGGCCAGGGCTTCTACGAG. This sequence encodes CSAHSGQGFYE. The complete CDR3 reads CSAHSGQGFYEQYF. J is TRBJ2-7 and V is TRBV20-1, with a weak D call TRBD2 (6 bases). The sequence runs out 3 residues before the end of the CDR3; the remainder is reconstructed from the germline J gene. This CDR3 has 14 amino acids. Germline V gene data show CDR1 as DFQATT and CDR2 as SNEGSKA (reference sequence). V lost 6 bases to trimming and J lost 3 bases, with 18 bases between them.

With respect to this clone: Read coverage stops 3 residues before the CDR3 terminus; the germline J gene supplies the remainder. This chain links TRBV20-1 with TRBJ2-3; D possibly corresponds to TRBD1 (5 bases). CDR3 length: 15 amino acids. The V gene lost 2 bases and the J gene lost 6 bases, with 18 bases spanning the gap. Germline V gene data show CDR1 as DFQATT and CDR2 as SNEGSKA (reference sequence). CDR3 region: CSARMGQNLQDTQYF. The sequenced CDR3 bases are TGCAGTGCTAGAATGGGGCAGAACTTACAGGATACG.

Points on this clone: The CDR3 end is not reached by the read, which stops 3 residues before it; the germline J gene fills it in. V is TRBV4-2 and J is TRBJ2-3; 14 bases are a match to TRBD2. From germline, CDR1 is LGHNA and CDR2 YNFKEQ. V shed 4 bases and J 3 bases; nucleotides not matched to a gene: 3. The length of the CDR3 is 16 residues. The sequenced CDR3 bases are TGTGCCAGCAGCCGGGGACTAGCGGGAGATACAGATACG. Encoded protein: CASSRGLAGDTDT. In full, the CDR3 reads CASSRGLAGDTDTQYF.

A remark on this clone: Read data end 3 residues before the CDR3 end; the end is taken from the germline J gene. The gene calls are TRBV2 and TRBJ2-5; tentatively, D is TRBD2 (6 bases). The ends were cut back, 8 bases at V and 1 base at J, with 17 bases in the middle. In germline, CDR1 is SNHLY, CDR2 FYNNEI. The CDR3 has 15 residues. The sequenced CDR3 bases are TGTGCCAGCGGGGGGACCCGGGGCATCCAAGAGACC. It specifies CASGGTRGIQET. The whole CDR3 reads CASGGTRGIQETQYF. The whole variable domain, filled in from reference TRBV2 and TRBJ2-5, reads EPEVTQTPSHQVTQMGQEVILRCVPISNHLYFYWYRQILGQKVEFLVSFYNNEISEKSEIFDDQFSVERPDGSNFTLKIRSTKLEDSAMYFCASGGTRGIQETQYFGPGTRLLVL.

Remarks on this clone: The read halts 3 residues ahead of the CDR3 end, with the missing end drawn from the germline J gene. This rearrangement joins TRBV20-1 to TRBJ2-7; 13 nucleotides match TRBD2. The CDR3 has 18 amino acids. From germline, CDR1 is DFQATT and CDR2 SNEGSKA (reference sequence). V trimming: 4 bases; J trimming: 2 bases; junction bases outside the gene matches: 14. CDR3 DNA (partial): TGCAGTGCTACTCGGCTCGGACTAGCGGGAGTCTTAGCCTACGAG. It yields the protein CSATRLGLAGVLAYE. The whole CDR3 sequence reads CSATRLGLAGVLAYEQYF.

The covered CDR3 bases are TGTGCCAGCAGCTTAGGAGGACAGGGGGCGATCGGGGAG. This gives the protein CASSLGGQGAIGE. The complete CDR3 protein is CASSLGGQGAIGELFF. The genes are TRBV13 and TRBJ2-2; TRBD1 aligns across 11 bases. The DNA ends 3 residues before the CDR3 does, and the rest of the CDR3 is filled in from the germline J gene. CDR3 length: 16 amino acids. The V gene end was trimmed by 0 bases and the J gene end by 7 bases; junction bases not matched to a gene: 4. Germline V gene sequence: CDR1 PRHDT, CDR2 FYEKMQ (reference sequence).